The 8 T cell receptor beta chains presented below share a single source sample, sequenced in a study of shared clonotypes between healthy human individuals. Profiled with immunoSEQ multiplex PCR; TCRdb holds only in-frame clones, not every one. Counted here are millions of clones, 95% occurring once; the ten biggest clones make up 0.1% to 0.15%. The sample taken for sequencing was naive CD4+ T cells sorted from blood. The subset here: CD45RA+ positively selected. The receptors here all came from a man between 18 and 35 years old in good health.

The chain has TRBV30 and TRBJ1-6; a possible D gene is TRBD1 (6 bases). Between the trimmed V and J ends, which lost 2 bases and 13 bases, there was a span of 12 bases. The germline gives CDR1 GTSNPN, CDR2 SVGIG (reference sequence). The CDR3 runs 12 residues. CDR3 residues: CAWSMTRGPLHF. The CDR3 DNA sequence: TGTGCCTGGAGTATGACAAGGGGGCCCCTCCACTTT.

To note about this clone: The sample has other DNA sequences that encode this CDR3 too. The V call is TRBV10-3, the J call TRBJ1-5; D ambiguous. Germline CDR1 and CDR2: ENHRY and SYGVKD. The CDR3 is 13 amino acids. Trimming shortened V by 0 bases and J by 7 bases, and 7 bases separated the two germline ends. The CDR3 DNA reads as TGTGCCATCAGTGAGTCGAGTGGACAGCCCCAGCATTTT. Its protein is CAISESSGQPQHF.

Comments on this clone: Within the sample, other DNA sequences also encode this same CDR3. The rearrangement uses TRBV18 and TRBJ1-1; D might be TRBD1 (6 bases). This CDR3 is built from 14 residues. In germline, CDR1 is KGHSH, CDR2 LQKENI. The V end was cut by 3 bases, the J end by 2 bases, with 10 bases between. This CDR3 reads CASSPDRLNTEAFF. CDR3 sequence (DNA): TGTGCCAGCTCACCCGACAGGTTAAACACTGAAGCTTTCTTT.

The chain combines TRBV6-5 with TRBJ1-2; D is unclear. V lost 2 bases and J lost 8, with 21 bases in between. Germline V gene lookup returns CDR1 MNHEY and CDR2 SVGAGI. CDR3 length: 16 amino acids. CDR3 protein: CASSYPLWAGAMGYTF. In DNA form, the CDR3 reads TGTGCCAGCAGTTACCCACTCTGGGCGGGAGCCATGGGCTACACCTTC.

The chain carries TRBV27 and TRBJ2-7, with no clear D. Germline loops: CDR1 MNHEY, CDR2 SMNVEV (reference sequence). Trimming removed 3 bases at V and 2 bases at J, with 14 bases between. This CDR3 is 15 amino acids long. As DNA, the CDR3 is TGTGCCAGCAGTTTGTCCGGGCCCGGGCCCTACGAGCAGTACTTC. It translates to CASSLSGPGPYEQYF.

The V call is TRBV19, the J call TRBJ2-4; TRBD1 might be the D (6 bases). The CDR3 runs to 14 residues. V was trimmed by 3 bases and J by 1 base, leaving 7 bases between them. CDR1 LNHDA and CDR2 SQIVND come from the germline V gene (reference sequence). The CDR3 reads CASSIQGAKNIQYF. Written as DNA, the CDR3 is TGTGCCAGTAGTATCCAGGGGGCCAAAAACATTCAGTACTTC.

The J gene is TRBJ2-3, the V gene TRBV30; D may be TRBD1 (6 bases). The germline V gene has CDR1 GTSNPN and CDR2 SVGIG (reference sequence). CDR3 length: 16 residues. V lost 0 bases to trimming and J lost 4 bases, with 17 bases between them. The CDR3 protein is CAWSVDPGVRADTQYF. CDR3 bases: TGTGCCTGGAGTGTTGATCCAGGGGTTCGAGCAGATACGCAGTATTTT.

The genes are TRBV5-4 and TRBJ2-7; TRBD2 aligns across 8 bases. This CDR3 region has 15 residues. CDR1 and CDR2 from the germline V gene are SGHNT and YYREEE (reference sequence). J gave up 1 base and V 0 bases, and 3 bases lay outside the gene matches. CDR3 amino acids: CASSLVAGGSYEQYF. The CDR3 DNA follows: TGTGCCAGCAGCTTGGTTGCGGGAGGTTCCTACGAGCAGTACTTC.